One and the same sample provided the 31 T cell receptor beta chains below, sequenced in a study of neurological immune-mediated disorders. From the 5' RACE reads, TCRdb called clonotypes with MiXCR, one entry per CDR3 protein. There are roughly 100,000 distinct CDR3 sequences in the sample; around 3.5% occur only once, and less than 3% lies in the top ten. The source material was PBMCs. Receptors originate from a woman in her forties or fifties with multiple sclerosis.

This clonotype was recorded many times. The chain combines TRBV5-8 with TRBJ2-3; 9 positions agree with TRBD2. The V segment lost 2 bases and the J segment 4 bases; nucleotides outside the gene matches: 8. This CDR3 region has 16 residues. Germline lookup yields CDR1 SGHTS and CDR2 YDEGEE. CDR3 loop: CASSFGGGAGADTQYF. DNA of the CDR3: TGTGCCAGCAGCTTCGGCGGGGGGGCGGGAGCAGATACGCAGTATTTT.

This clonotype was counted at least ten times. The chain is built from TRBV5-1 and TRBJ2-2; TRBD1 agrees at 9 bases. CDR1 SGHRS and CDR2 YFSETQ come from the germline V gene. The J segment lost 4 bases and the V segment lost 4 bases, leaving 5 bases of the junction unmatched. The CDR3 length is 15 residues. CDR3 DNA: TGCGCCAGCAGCCCGGGGACAGGGACCACCGGGGAGCTGTTTTTT. Encoded protein: CASSPGTGTTGELFF.

Many counts were recorded for this clonotype. The genes are TRBV5-1 and TRBJ1-4; 7 nucleotides agree with TRBD1. CDR1 is SGHRS and CDR2 is YFSETQ in the germline V gene. The CDR3 loop spans 17 amino acids. The trim removed 0 bases at V and 4 bases at J, leaving 9 bases unmatched. The CDR3 is CASSLDPGGPFNEKLFF. Written as DNA, the CDR3 is TGCGCCAGCAGCTTGGATCCAGGGGGGCCATTTAATGAAAAACTGTTTTTT.

This clonotype showed up just a few times. One junction end does not reproduce the germline sequence, and a read error may be involved. The CDR3 nucleotides read TGTGCCAGCAGCCCGGACAACTCTGGCTACACCTTC. Its translation: CASSPDNSGYTF. The chain employs TRBV5-6 and TRBJ1-2; D might be TRBD1 (5 bases). Germline CDR1 reads SGHDT; CDR2 reads YYEEEE. The CDR3 spans 12 residues.

This clonotype was observed many times. The gene calls are TRBV7-3 and TRBJ1-1; no definite D call. The ends were cut back, 5 bases at V and 3 bases at J, with 10 bases in the middle. Germline V CDR1 and CDR2: SGHTA, FQGTGA. The CDR3 extends over 13 amino acids. CDR3 amino acids: CASSQPGYTEAFF. The CDR3 region has the DNA TGTGCCAGCAGCCAACCGGGGTACACTGAAGCTTTCTTT.

The sample holds many counts of this clonotype. This chain uses TRBV24-1 with TRBJ2-5; D possibly corresponds to TRBD1 (6 bases). V lost 0 bases to trimming and J lost 2 bases, with 9 bases between them. Germline lookup yields CDR1 KGHDR and CDR2 SFDVKD. The CDR3 loop spans 15 amino acids. The CDR3 sequence: CATSDLERGQETQYF. The CDR3, as DNA: TGTGCCACCAGTGATTTGGAAAGGGGGCAAGAGACCCAGTACTTC.

Many counts were recorded for this clonotype. The CDR3 coding sequence is TGTGCCAGCAGCTTAGCAGCCTATGATGAAAAACTGTTTTTT. Its protein is CASSLAAYDEKLFF. V gene TRBV13 combines with J gene TRBJ1-4; D is ambiguous. The CDR3 is 14 residues long. V was trimmed by 1 base and J by 6 bases, leaving 9 bases between them. CDR1 is PRHDT, CDR2 FYEKMQ, per germline (reference sequence).

The chain is built from TRBV7-9 and TRBJ2-7; D is undetermined. The V end lost 6 bases, the J end lost 3 bases, and 18 bases lay between the germline ends. The germline V gene encodes CDR1 SEHNR and CDR2 FQNEAQ (reference sequence). The CDR3 has 15 residues. The chain's CDR3 is CASSFETGLHYEQYF. The CDR3 DNA follows: TGTGCCAGCAGTTTCGAAACTGGATTGCACTACGAGCAGTACTTC.

Many counts were recorded for this clonotype. The chain recombines TRBV27 with TRBJ2-5; 9 bases are a match to TRBD2. V shed 5 bases, J shed 11 bases, and the junction held 9 bases outside the gene matches. This CDR3 comprises 13 residues. Germline-derived CDR1 and CDR2 are MNHEY and SMNVEV (reference sequence). The CDR3 sequence is CASSTRGGRFQYF. The CDR3 nucleotides read TGTGCCAGCAGTACGCGGGGGGGGAGGTTTCAGTACTTC.

This clonotype has at least ten counts. The V call is TRBV2, the J call TRBJ1-1; 7 nucleotides align to TRBD1. Per germline, CDR1 SNHLY and CDR2 FYNNEI. The CDR3 runs 14 residues. V was clipped by 6 bases and J by 3 bases; unmatched bases: 7. The CDR3 region is CASREQGLDTEAFF. For the CDR3, the DNA is TGTGCCAGCAGGGAACAGGGGTTAGACACTGAAGCTTTCTTT.

In its sample, this clonotype was seen many times. The rearrangement joins TRBV20-1 to TRBJ2-7, with D possibly TRBD2 on 5 matching bases. The length of the CDR3 is 14 residues. Germline V gene sequence: CDR1 DFQATT, CDR2 SNEGSKA (reference sequence). V gave up 6 bases and J gave up 1 base, with 16 bases separating them. DNA of the CDR3: TGCAGTGCCGGGGTACCAACTGGATCCTACGAGCAGTACTTC. Encoded protein: CSAGVPTGSYEQYF.

This clonotype was counted at least ten times. V is TRBV6-6 and J is TRBJ1-1; possible D gene TRBD1, 5 bases. CDR1 is MNHNY and CDR2 is SVGAGI in the germline V gene (reference sequence). Trimming stripped 5 bases from V and 3 bases from J, with 16 bases between. The CDR3 is 15 amino acids. The CDR3 nucleotides read TGTGCCAGCAGTGGGGCAGACAGTTCTTACACTGAAGCTTTCTTT. Its translation: CASSGADSSYTEAFF.

This clonotype was observed at least ten times. The chain couples TRBV7-9 to TRBJ2-3; 7 nucleotides line up with TRBD1. V lost 5 bases and J lost 4; bases outside the gene matches: 12. Germline V gene data show CDR1 as SEHNR and CDR2 as FQNEAQ (reference sequence). The CDR3 consists of 16 residues. The CDR3 is CASSPPLGTEADTQYF. The CDR3 coding sequence is TGTGCCAGCAGCCCCCCCCTCGGGACAGAGGCAGATACGCAGTATTTT.

This clonotype was seen ten or more times. The genes are TRBV10-3 and TRBJ2-7; 7 positions agree with TRBD1. V lost 10 bases to trimming and J lost 1 base; unmatched junction nucleotides: 10. The CDR3 is made up of 14 amino acids. In germline, CDR1 is ENHRY, CDR2 SYGVKD. CDR3 in DNA: TGTGCCAGTACAGAGGGGGCTGCATCCTACGAGCAGTACTTC. Encoded protein: CASTEGAASYEQYF.

This clonotype showed up many times. The genes are TRBV20-1 and TRBJ1-5; the match to TRBD1 covers 7 bases. Germline assignment: CDR1 DFQATT and CDR2 SNEGSKA (reference sequence). Trimming cost V 3 bases and J 4 bases; bases outside gene matches: 3. This CDR3 is 13 amino acids long. The chain's CDR3 is CSARWDRNQPQHF. The CDR3 bases are TGCAGTGCTAGGTGGGACAGAAATCAGCCCCAGCATTTT.

This clonotype appeared many times. This chain links TRBV24-1 with TRBJ2-7, with TRBD1 as a possible D gene (8 bases). V was trimmed by 4 bases and J by 4 bases, leaving 22 bases between them. The CDR3 has 17 amino acids. Germline assignment: CDR1 KGHDR and CDR2 SFDVKD. The CDR3 spells CATSDSIRGQRGYEQYF. The CDR3 nucleotides are TGTGCCACCAGTGACTCCATCAGGGGGCAGCGGGGTTACGAGCAGTACTTC.

This clonotype was counted at least ten times. The V gene is TRBV12-3 or TRBV12-4, the J gene TRBJ2-3; 10 bases fit TRBD2. This CDR3 comprises 19 residues. J lost 0 bases, V lost 2 bases, and 11 bases had no gene match. The CDR3 region is CASSLPPLRSGGSTDTQYF. CDR3 DNA sequence: TGTGCCAGCAGTTTACCCCCCCTCCGTAGCGGGGGGAGCACAGATACGCAGTATTTT.

About this clonotype: Germline is not matched at one junction end, which may reflect a read error. CDR3 loop: CSARPGTQVSTLNF. The CDR3, as DNA: TGCAGTGCTAGACCGGGGACACAGGTTTCAACCCTCAACTTT. The V gene is TRBV20-1, the J gene TRBJ1-6; D is possibly TRBD1 (6 bases). CDR1 DFQATT and CDR2 SNEGSKA come from the germline V gene (reference sequence). The CDR3 consists of 14 residues.

This clonotype occurred many times. The CDR3, as DNA: TGCGCCAGCAGCTTTATGAGAGATACGCAGTATTTT. Translation gives CASSFMRDTQYF. This chain links TRBV5-1 with TRBJ2-3, with no clear D. The CDR3 sequence is 12 residues long. CDR1 and CDR2 from the germline V gene are SGHRS and YFSETQ. Trimming removed 2 bases at V and 5 bases at J, with 6 bases between.

This clonotype was seen repeatedly, ten times or more. The rearrangement links TRBV20-1 to TRBJ2-7; TRBD1 matches 10 bases. CDR1 and CDR2 from the germline V gene are DFQATT and SNEGSKA (reference sequence). Trimming removed 0 bases from V and 3 bases from J; junction bases left unmatched: 2. The CDR3 has 14 residues. In nucleotides, the CDR3 is TGCAGTGCTAGAGATGGGACAGGGGTCTACGAGCAGTACTTC. This codes for CSARDGTGVYEQYF.

This clonotype was recorded many times. This chain joins TRBV20-1 and TRBJ2-2, with D perhaps matching TRBD2 (6 bases). This CDR3 spans 14 amino acids. Deletions cut 4 bases from V and 0 bases from J, with 9 bases between. The germline CDR1 and CDR2 sequences are DFQATT and SNEGSKA (reference sequence). CDR3 in amino acids: CSAIAGSNTGELFF. The CDR3 nucleotides are TGCAGTGCTATTGCGGGATCGAACACCGGGGAGCTGTTTTTT.

This clonotype was counted many times. This chain links TRBV7-2 with TRBJ2-7; D uncertain. V gave up 4 bases and J gave up 3 bases, with 10 bases separating them. Germline V gives CDR1 SGHTA, CDR2 FQGNSA. This CDR3 has 13 residues. This chain's CDR3 is CASSYRALYEQYF. The CDR3 nucleotides read TGTGCCAGCAGCTATCGGGCCCTCTACGAGCAGTACTTC.

This clonotype has a count of ten or more. The chain has TRBV7-2 and TRBJ2-3; 15 bases are a match to TRBD2. Germline values: CDR1 SGHTA, CDR2 FQGNSA. The CDR3 is 17 residues long. Trimming took 5 bases from V and 4 from J; bases not matched to a gene: 7. This chain's CDR3 is CASSPRTSGGAADTQYF. The CDR3 nucleotides are TGTGCCAGCAGCCCTAGGACTAGCGGGGGGGCTGCAGATACGCAGTATTTT.

This clonotype was recorded a few times. The genes are TRBV29-1 and TRBJ2-7, with D perhaps matching TRBD1 (5 bases). The CDR3 is made up of 13 amino acids. Germline loops: CDR1 SQVTM, CDR2 ANQGSEA. V lost 6 bases and J 2 bases, leaving 14 bases between the germline ends. This CDR3 is CSVETEEPYEQYF. The CDR3 DNA reads as TGCAGCGTAGAGACAGAAGAACCCTACGAGCAGTACTTC.

This clonotype was seen ten or more times. This chain connects TRBV7-2 to TRBJ2-1, with 9 positions matching TRBD2. V trimming: 1 base; J trimming: 10 bases; junction bases outside the gene matches: 8. The CDR3 runs 15 residues. Germline-derived CDR1 and CDR2 are SGHTA and FQGNSA. The CDR3 protein is CASSLVGGGGHEQFF. The CDR3 DNA reads as TGTGCCAGCAGCTTAGTGGGCGGGGGGGGTCACGAGCAGTTCTTC.

This clonotype was counted ten times or more. The junction departs from germline at one end; a sequencing error may be responsible. The chain recombines TRBV7-3 with TRBJ2-1; maybe TRBD1 (6 bases). The germline V gene has CDR1 SGHTA and CDR2 FQGTGA. CDR3 length equals 14 residues. The CDR3 loop reads CASSLTPTGPWQFF. DNA of the CDR3: TGTGCCAGCAGCCTAACCCCAACAGGGCCCTGGCAGTTCTTC.

This clonotype has at least ten counts. V and J are TRBV20-1 and TRBJ1-2; 9 nucleotides match TRBD1. CDR3 length equals 13 residues. Unmatched junction bases numbered 3, after V lost 2 bases and J lost 5 bases. CDR1 is DFQATT and CDR2 is SNEGSKA in the germline V gene (reference sequence). The CDR3 DNA reads as TGCAGTGCTAGATGGGGACAGGGTTATGGCTACACCTTC. Protein: CSARWGQGYGYTF.

This clonotype was observed a handful of times. The chain employs TRBV6-1 and TRBJ2-7, with TRBD1 matching over 7 bases. V lost 1 base to trimming and J lost 3 bases; unmatched junction nucleotides: 6. The germline V gene encodes CDR1 MNHNS and CDR2 SASEGT. This CDR3 region has 15 residues. Here the CDR3 DNA reads TGTGCCAGCAGTGAAGGGACAGGCAGTTTCTACGAGCAGTACTTC. Its protein product is CASSEGTGSFYEQYF.

The genes are TRBV28 and TRBJ2-7; the D is unclear. CDR1 and CDR2 (germline): MDHEN, SYDVKM. The CDR3 is 15 residues long. The V gene lost 6 bases and the J gene lost 3 bases, with 18 bases spanning the gap. The CDR3 DNA reads as TGTGCCAGCAGGCCCGCCCACAGAAGTAGCTACGAGCAGTACTTC. This gives the protein CASRPAHRSSYEQYF.

There are many counts of this clonotype. This chain uses TRBV7-2 with TRBJ1-3; D perhaps matches TRBD1 (6 bases). The V and J ends lost 3 bases and 0 bases respectively, with 9 bases between them. The CDR3 totals 15 residues. Germline CDR1 reads SGHTA; CDR2 reads FQGNSA. CDR3 protein: CASSFSRGSGNTIYF. DNA of the CDR3: TGTGCCAGCAGCTTCTCCAGGGGCTCTGGAAACACCATATATTTT.

Ten or more counts support this clonotype. The chain links TRBV10-3 to TRBJ1-5; D not resolved. Germline values: CDR1 ENHRY, CDR2 SYGVKD. The CDR3 runs to 13 residues. V was trimmed by 2 bases and J by 2 bases, leaving 4 bases between them. The CDR3 region has the DNA TGTGCCATCAGTGAGATGGGCAATCAGCCCCAGCATTTT. Its translation: CAISEMGNQPQHF.